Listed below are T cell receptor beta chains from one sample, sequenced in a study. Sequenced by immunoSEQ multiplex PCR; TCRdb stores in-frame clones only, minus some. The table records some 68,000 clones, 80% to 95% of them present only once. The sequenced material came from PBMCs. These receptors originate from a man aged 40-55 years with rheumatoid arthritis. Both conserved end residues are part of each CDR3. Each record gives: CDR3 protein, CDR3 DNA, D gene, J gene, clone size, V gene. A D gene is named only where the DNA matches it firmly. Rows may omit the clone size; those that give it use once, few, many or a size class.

CASSVVPSTDTQYF | TGTGCCAGCAGTGTAGTACCTAGCACAGATACGCAGTATTTT | . | TRBJ2-3 | . | TRBV27
CASSQGLDKVYEGYTF | TGTGCCAGCAGCCAAGGATTGGACAAAGTATATGAGGGCTACACCTTC | . | TRBJ1-2 | . | TRBV3-1/TRBV3-2
CASSSRGQGASYNEQFF | TGCGCCAGCAGCTCCCGAGGTCAGGGGGCCTCCTACAATGAGCAGTTCTTC | TRBD1 | TRBJ2-1 | . | TRBV5-1
CASSLGGHNEQYF | TGTGCCAGCAGCTTAGGGGGGCACAACGAGCAGTACTTC | . | TRBJ2-7 | . | TRBV11-3
CASSQTGSETQYF | TGTGCCAGCAGCCAGACAGGGTCCGAGACCCAGTACTTC | TRBD1 | TRBJ2-5 | . | TRBV7-9
CASSQSNQPQHF | TGTGCCAGCAGTCAAAGCAATCAGCCCCAGCATTTT | . | TRBJ1-5 | . | TRBV3-1/TRBV3-2
CSVEDRRSSYNEQFF | TGCAGCGTTGAAGATAGAAGGAGCTCCTACAATGAGCAGTTCTTC | . | TRBJ2-1 | . | TRBV29-1
CASKGDYRLGTQYF | TGTGCCAGCAAGGGAGACTACCGATTGGGAACGCAGTATTTT | . | TRBJ2-3 | . | TRBV6-4
CAWSDGTLTYNEQFF | TGTGCCTGGAGCGACGGGACACTCACTTACAATGAGCAGTTCTTC | . | TRBJ2-1 | . | TRBV30
CASSDRSSYEQYF | TGTGCCAGCAGCGACAGGAGCTCCTACGAGCAGTACTTC | . | TRBJ2-7 | . | TRBV9
CASNSGSTGNTIYF | TGTGCCAGTAATTCGGGAAGTACTGGAAACACCATATATTTT | . | TRBJ1-3 | . | TRBV19
CASSHPSSGYPVGKLFF | TGTGCCAGCAGCCATCCTTCGTCCGGTTACCCCGTGGGAAAACTGTTTTTT | . | TRBJ1-4 | once | TRBV3-1/TRBV3-2
CASSSGQGDTEAFF | TGTGCCAGCAGCTCAGGACAGGGCGACACTGAAGCTTTCTTT | TRBD1 | TRBJ1-1 | . | TRBV5-5
CASRKGPGYNEQFF | TGCGCCAGCAGAAAGGGGCCGGGGTACAATGAGCAGTTCTTC | . | TRBJ2-1 | . | TRBV10-1
CASSAVRGRSLNGYTF | TGTGCCAGCAGCGCCGTGCGGGGACGGAGCCTGAATGGCTACACCTTC | . | TRBJ1-2 | once | TRBV13
CASSLVGYTDTQYF | TGTGCCAGCAGCTTAGTAGGGTACACAGATACGCAGTATTTT | . | TRBJ2-3 | . | TRBV11-2
CAISEPRVEQFF | TGTGCCATCAGTGAGCCGAGGGTTGAGCAGTTCTTC | . | TRBJ2-1 | . | TRBV10-3
CASSGGVETQYF | TGCGCCAGCAGTGGAGGGGTAGAGACCCAGTACTTC | . | TRBJ2-5 | . | TRBV10-2
CAWKDGANYGYTF | TGTGCCTGGAAGGATGGGGCGAACTATGGCTACACCTTC | . | TRBJ1-2 | . | TRBV30
CASSLQREQFF | TGTGCCAGCAGCTTACAGAGAGAGCAGTTCTTC | . | TRBJ2-1 | . | TRBV7-9
CASSLGRGDQPQHF | TGTGCCAGCAGCTTGGGACGGGGGGATCAGCCCCAGCATTTT | . | TRBJ1-5 | . | TRBV5-5
CASSLQGPYEQYF | TGTGCCAGCAGTTTACAGGGGCCCTACGAGCAGTACTTC | . | TRBJ2-7 | . | TRBV27
CASSVDSSNQPQHF | TGTGCCAGCTCGGTGGACAGTTCCAATCAGCCCCAGCATTTT | . | TRBJ1-5 | . | TRBV18
CATSTGQGLGGYTF | TGTGCCACCAGCACCGGACAGGGGTTAGGTGGCTACACCTTC | TRBD1 | TRBJ1-2 | . | TRBV15
CASSLSRSNEQFF | TGTGCCAGCAGCTTGTCCAGATCCAATGAGCAGTTCTTC | . | TRBJ2-1 | . | TRBV11-3
CASSREREVPYEQYF | TGTGCCAGCAGCCGAGAGCGGGAGGTACCCTACGAGCAGTACTTC | TRBD2 | TRBJ2-7 | . | TRBV28
CATSDLNEETQYF | TGTGCCACCAGTGATTTGAACGAAGAGACCCAGTACTTC | . | TRBJ2-5 | . | TRBV24-1
CASRSQGGLNTEAFF | TGTGCCAGCAGATCTCAGGGGGGACTGAACACTGAAGCTTTCTTT | TRBD1 | TRBJ1-1 | . | TRBV28
CASSLRQRAEKLFF | TGTGCCAGCAGCTTGAGACAGCGGGCTGAAAAACTGTTTTTT | . | TRBJ1-4 | few | TRBV5-6
CASSQAHLLDEQYF | TGTGCCAGCAGCCAAGCCCATCTTCTGGACGAGCAGTACTTC | . | TRBJ2-7 | once | TRBV14
CASSLRGENTEAFF | TGTGCCAGCAGCTTACGGGGGGAGAACACTGAAGCTTTCTTT | . | TRBJ1-1 | . | TRBV7-6
CAISGGQGTAFF | TGTGCCATCAGTGGAGGACAGGGGACAGCTTTCTTT | TRBD1 | TRBJ1-1 | . | TRBV10-3
CASSIKGLAGGYEQFF | TGTGCCAGTAGTATCAAAGGACTAGCGGGAGGCTATGAGCAGTTCTTC | TRBD2 | TRBJ2-1 | . | TRBV19
CAWSVRTTTEAFF | TGTGCCTGGAGTGTGAGGACAACCACTGAAGCTTTCTTT | . | TRBJ1-1 | . | TRBV30
CATSQGGTEAFF | TGTGCCACCTCGCAGGGGGGAACTGAAGCTTTCTTT | TRBD1 | TRBJ1-1 | once | TRBV6-5
CASSELQGTEQFF | TGTGCCAGCAGTGAACTACAGGGTACTGAGCAGTTCTTC | . | TRBJ2-1 | . | TRBV6-4
CASSPGTGAYTGELFF | TGCGCCAGCAGCCCCGGGACAGGAGCGTACACCGGGGAGCTGTTTTTT | TRBD1 | TRBJ2-2 | . | TRBV4-3
CASSNIGGQETQYF | TGTGCCAGTAGTAACATAGGGGGTCAAGAGACCCAGTACTTC | . | TRBJ2-5 | . | TRBV19
CASSYLGSGEQETQYF | TGTGCCAGCAGTTATTTGGGATCGGGAGAACAAGAGACCCAGTACTTC | . | TRBJ2-5 | . | TRBV6-5
CASTPRGIGTEAFF | TGTGCCAGCACCCCGAGGGGAATAGGCACTGAAGCTTTCTTT | . | TRBJ1-1 | . | TRBV27
CASSKAGVNQPQHF | TGTGCCAGCAGCAAAGCTGGAGTAAATCAGCCCCAGCATTTT | . | TRBJ1-5 | few | TRBV21-1
CASRDTGGAYEQYF | TGTGCCAGCAGGGACACAGGGGGGGCCTACGAGCAGTACTTC | . | TRBJ2-7 | . | TRBV7-8
CASSLAVLTNTEAFF | TGTGCCAGCAGCCTAGCGGTGTTAACGAACACTGAAGCTTTCTTT | . | TRBJ1-1 | . | TRBV13
CASSLRELGAQYF | TGTGCCAGCAGCTTAAGGGAGTTAGGCGCGCAGTATTTT | . | TRBJ2-3 | . | TRBV7-3
CASSWGTVTGELFF | TGTGCCAGCAGTTGGGGGACAGTAACCGGGGAGCTGTTTTTT | TRBD1 | TRBJ2-2 | . | TRBV6-5
CASRRAGYTGELFF | TGTGCCAGTAGGAGGGCAGGGTACACCGGGGAGCTGTTTTTT | . | TRBJ2-2 | . | TRBV19
CASSFTDTQYF | TGTGCCAGCAGTTTTACAGATACGCAGTATTTT | . | TRBJ2-3 | once | TRBV12-3/TRBV12-4
CASSPRTVNEKLFF | TGTGCCAGCTCACCACGGACGGTTAATGAAAAACTGTTTTTT | . | TRBJ1-4 | . | TRBV18
CASSMDRGRDTEAFF | TGTGCCAGTAGTATGGACAGGGGCCGGGACACTGAAGCTTTCTTT | TRBD1 | TRBJ1-1 | once | TRBV19
CASSSSLNEKLFF | TGTGCCAGCAGCTCTTCCTTAAATGAAAAACTGTTTTTT | . | TRBJ1-4 | . | TRBV5-6
CAWSRGDGEKLFF | TGTGCCTGGAGTCGGGGGGACGGTGAAAAACTGTTTTTT | . | TRBJ1-4 | . | TRBV30
CASSLDRADTQYF | TGCGCCAGCAGCTTGGACAGGGCAGATACGCAGTATTTT | . | TRBJ2-3 | once | TRBV5-1
CASSYSGQGAAQPQHF | TGTGCCAGCAGTTACTCGGGACAGGGTGCGGCTCAGCCCCAGCATTTT | TRBD1 | TRBJ1-5 | . | TRBV6-5
CASSQEGNTQYF | TGTGCCAGCAGCCAAGAAGGGAATACGCAGTATTTT | . | TRBJ2-3 | . | TRBV14
CASKPYGTGQQDTQYF | TGTGCCAGTAAACCCTACGGGACAGGGCAGCAAGATACGCAGTATTTT | TRBD1 | TRBJ2-3 | once | TRBV19
CASSPDGNYGYTF | TGTGCCAGCAGCCCGGACGGAAACTATGGCTACACCTTC | . | TRBJ1-2 | . | TRBV6-5
CASNGRQLSSYNEQFF | TGCGCCAGCAATGGTAGGCAGCTAAGCTCCTACAATGAGCAGTTCTTC | . | TRBJ2-1 | . | TRBV5-1
CASSSGTGGVQPQHF | TGCGCCAGCAGCTCCGGGACAGGGGGCGTTCAGCCCCAGCATTTT | TRBD1 | TRBJ1-5 | . | TRBV5-1
CASSSKTGTDYEKLFF | TGTGCCAGCAGCTCTAAGACCGGGACAGATTATGAAAAACTGTTTTTT | TRBD1 | TRBJ1-4 | . | TRBV7-6
CASSLDPGTNEKLFF | TGCGCCAGCAGCTTGGATCCGGGAACTAATGAAAAACTGTTTTTT | . | TRBJ1-4 | . | TRBV5-1